What follows are 30 T cell receptor beta chains derived from one specimen sequenced in a study of technical replicates of blood from a few donors. Sequencing used immunoSEQ multiplex PCR; TCRdb keeps in-frame clones, though not all of them. The sample has some 74,000 clones; roughly 92% are singletons. Sequenced sample: T cells isolated from PBMCs. These receptors were collected from a human donor in good health.

The rearrangement uses TRBV11-2 and TRBJ1-3; D call uncertain. Germline V gene lookup returns CDR1 SGHAT and CDR2 FQNNGV. This CDR3 comprises 14 residues. The germline V and J ends were trimmed by 4 bases and 0 bases, with 7 bases remaining between them. The CDR3 coding sequence is TGTGCCAGCAGCTATACATACTCTGGAAACACCATATATTTT. It is translated as CASSYTYSGNTIYF.

J is TRBJ2-2 and V is TRBV10-3; TRBD1 matches at 7 bases. The CDR3 length is 14 residues. The V segment lost 10 bases and the J segment 6 bases; nucleotides outside the gene matches: 11. Per the germline V gene, CDR1 is ENHRY and CDR2 is SYGVKD. In DNA, the CDR3 is TGTGCCACCTCCGACAGGGAATCGGCCGGGGAGCTGTTTTTT. Its translation: CATSDRESAGELFF.

The chain couples TRBV28 to TRBJ1-3, with D unclear. The germline V and J ends were trimmed by 7 bases and 8 bases, with 21 bases remaining between them. The CDR3 length is 15 residues. The V gene's germline CDR1 is MDHEN and CDR2 SYDVKM. CDR3 residues: CASTFLLTGWDTIYF. The CDR3 nucleotides are TGTGCCAGCACCTTTCTCTTGACCGGGTGGGACACCATATATTTT.

The sample holds one count of this clone. The chain employs TRBV4-1 and TRBJ1-2; 8 bases are a match to TRBD1. This CDR3 contains 13 residues. Germline-derived CDR1 and CDR2 are MGHRA and YSYEKL. Losses at the gene ends were 3 bases for V and 6 bases for J; bases not matched to a gene: 3. CDR3 loop: CASSQGQVHGYTF. The CDR3 region has the DNA TGCGCCAGCAGCCAGGGACAGGTGCATGGCTACACCTTC.

This chain joins TRBV10-1 and TRBJ1-1; D is unclear. The CDR3 has 15 amino acids. Trimming left V 0 bases short and J 7 bases short, with 15 bases between. Per the germline V gene, CDR1 is WNHNN and CDR2 is SYGVQD (reference sequence). The CDR3 loop reads CASSESRTPDDEAFF. In DNA form, the CDR3 reads TGCGCCAGCAGTGAGTCACGGACTCCAGATGATGAAGCTTTCTTT.

The chain uses TRBV6-5 and TRBJ1-1; 7 bases map to TRBD1. J was trimmed by 4 bases and V by 5 bases; bases with no gene match: 4. The CDR3 totals 13 residues. Looked up from germline, CDR1 is MNHEY and CDR2 is SVGAGI. The CDR3 region has the DNA TGTGCCAGCAGTCTACAGGGGATCACTGAAGCTTTCTTT. Translated: CASSLQGITEAFF.

This sequence joins TRBV25-1 and TRBJ2-2; weak D call: TRBD2 (5 bases). Trimming took 5 bases from V and 7 from J, leaving 11 bases between them. CDR3 length equals 13 residues. Per the germline V gene, CDR1 is MGHDK and CDR2 is SYGVNS. Here the CDR3 DNA reads TGTGCCAGCAGTCCCCCAACTAGCGGGGAGCTGTTTTTT. Translated, it gives CASSPPTSGELFF.

The chain links TRBV18 to TRBJ1-5; no firm D call. The germline CDR1 and CDR2 sequences are KGHSH and LQKENI. CDR3 length: 17 residues. V was clipped by 3 bases and J by 2 bases, with 17 bases between them. As DNA, the CDR3 is TGTGCCAGCTCACCGAGGACGGGAGGGCAGGGCAATCAGCCCCAGCATTTT. It encodes CASSPRTGGQGNQPQHF.

V gene TRBV5-5 combines with J gene TRBJ1-2; 7 nucleotides align to TRBD1. Trimming took 0 bases from V and 4 from J; bases not matched to a gene: 6. CDR3 length equals 15 residues. Per germline, CDR1 SGHKS and CDR2 YYEKEE (reference sequence). The CDR3 sequence is CASSLGMGQIYGYTF. The CDR3 DNA reads TGTGCCAGCAGCTTGGGGATGGGACAGATCTATGGCTACACCTTC.

The J gene is TRBJ1-2, the V gene TRBV11-3; no reliable D call. The germline CDR1 and CDR2 sequences are SGHNT and YENEEA. This CDR3 region has 15 residues. Trimming stripped 2 bases from V and 1 base from J, with 11 bases between. For the CDR3, the DNA is TGTGCCAGCAGCTTATCAGGTCCTATTAACTATGGCTACACCTTC. Translation: CASSLSGPINYGYTF.

The J gene is TRBJ2-2, the V gene TRBV5-1, with D perhaps matching TRBD2 (5 bases). This CDR3 contains 14 residues. The germline V and J ends were trimmed by 4 bases and 4 bases, with 11 bases remaining between them. Germline V CDR1 and CDR2: SGHRS, YFSETQ. The CDR3 sequence: CASSGGLFTGELFF. CDR3 DNA: TGCGCCAGCAGCGGAGGACTTTTCACCGGGGAGCTGTTTTTT.

This chain links TRBV29-1 with TRBJ1-3, with D perhaps matching TRBD1 (6 bases). The CDR3 consists of 12 residues. Trimming removed 6 bases at V and 1 base at J, with 7 bases between. The V gene's germline CDR1 is SQVTM and CDR2 ANQGSEA. The DNA of the CDR3 is TGCAGCGTGGGACAATCTGGAAACACCATATATTTT. Its translation is CSVGQSGNTIYF.

The chain has TRBV11-1 and TRBJ2-7; TRBD2 aligns across 10 bases. Germline V gene sequence: CDR1 SGHAT, CDR2 FQDESV (reference sequence). The CDR3 extends over 15 amino acids. The junction had 3 bases not matched to a gene; V was cut back by 3 bases and J by 1 base. The CDR3, as DNA: TGTGCCAGCAGCTTCGGACTAGCGGCGTCCTACGAGCAGTACTTC. As protein: CASSFGLAASYEQYF.

J is TRBJ2-5 and V is TRBV13; 7 bases map to TRBD1. The CDR3 has 14 amino acids. V was clipped by 4 bases and J by 0 bases; unmatched bases: 2. Germline CDR1 and CDR2: PRHDT and FYEKMQ (reference sequence). The DNA of the CDR3 is TGTGCCAGCAGCTACGGGACAGACCAAGAGACCCAGTACTTC. Translated, it gives CASSYGTDQETQYF.

This chain links TRBV6-6 with TRBJ2-7; 13 nucleotides agree with TRBD2. Trimming removed 7 bases from V and 7 bases from J; junction bases left unmatched: 4. The CDR3 is 13 residues long. Germline CDR1 and CDR2: MNHNY and SVGAGI (reference sequence). CDR3 coding DNA: TGTGCCAGCACTGGGACTAGCGGGACTGAGCAGTACTTC. Its protein is CASTGTSGTEQYF.

This clone was seen a single time. The germline gene is not matched at one end of the junction; a read error may be the cause. The CDR3 nucleotides are TGTGTCAGCGGACATGTGAACACTGAAGCTTTCTTT. Amino acids: CVSGHVNTEAFF. The V call is TRBV6-1, the J call TRBJ1-1, with D perhaps TRBD1 (5 bases). The CDR3 is 12 amino acids. Germline values: CDR1 MNHNS, CDR2 SASEGT.

The chain combines TRBV19 with TRBJ1-5; weak D call: TRBD1 (5 bases). The CDR3 is 15 amino acids. Germline CDR1 and CDR2: LNHDA and SQIVND (reference sequence). Trimming took off 6 bases at V and 7 bases at J, with 19 bases between the two ends. Here the CDR3 DNA reads TGTGCCAGTAGGGGACTTGAGGGACCGAGGCAGCCCCAGCATTTT. It translates to CASRGLEGPRQPQHF.

J is TRBJ1-2 and V is TRBV5-6; D ambiguous. The germline V gene has CDR1 SGHDT and CDR2 YYEEEE. This CDR3 spans 12 amino acids. V was cut by 6 bases and J by 5 bases, with 11 bases left in between. CDR3 coding DNA: TGTGCCAGCATCAGGACGGGGTATGGCTACACCTTC. Its protein product is CASIRTGYGYTF.

The chain recombines TRBV4-3 with TRBJ1-2; no clear D gene. Germline CDR1 LGHNA, CDR2 YSLEER. CDR3 length: 12 amino acids. Trimming left V 1 base short and J 7 bases short, with 7 bases between. Here the CDR3 DNA reads TGCGCCAGCAGCCAAGGTGAGGGTGGCTACACCTTC. This encodes CASSQGEGGYTF.

The V call is TRBV6-5, the J call TRBJ1-5; 7 bases match TRBD1. V shed 2 bases, J shed 4 bases, and the junction held 2 bases outside the gene matches. CDR3 length equals 14 residues. Germline CDR1 and CDR2: MNHEY and SVGAGI. The CDR3 protein is CASSYEQGNQPQHF. The CDR3 coding sequence is TGTGCCAGCAGTTACGAACAGGGGAATCAGCCCCAGCATTTT.

The rearrangement joins TRBV10-1 to TRBJ2-1; 7 bases agree with TRBD1. The V gene end was trimmed by 5 bases and the J gene end by 7 bases; junction bases not matched to a gene: 5. The CDR3 is 13 residues long. Germline V CDR1 and CDR2: WNHNN, SYGVQD (reference sequence). CDR3 loop: CASSRTGGNEQFF. For the CDR3, the DNA is TGCGCCAGCAGTAGGACAGGCGGGAATGAGCAGTTCTTC.

This chain joins TRBV4-2 and TRBJ2-7; D is ambiguous. This CDR3 is 15 amino acids long. V gave up 0 bases and J gave up 4 bases, with 13 bases separating them. Germline values: CDR1 LGHNA, CDR2 YNFKEQ. CDR3 amino acids: CASSQDWAGKYEQYF. CDR3 nucleotides: TGTGCCAGCAGCCAAGACTGGGCCGGAAAATACGAGCAGTACTTC.

CDR3 amino acids: CASSVGGQGENQPQHF. For the CDR3, the DNA is TGTGCCAGCAGCGTAGGGGGACAGGGGGAAAATCAGCCCCAGCATTTT. The chain couples TRBV9 to TRBJ1-5; 11 bases agree with TRBD1. From germline, CDR1 is SGDLS and CDR2 YYNGEE. The CDR3 is 16 residues long. J gave up 4 bases and V 0 bases, and 3 bases lay outside the gene matches.

The V call is TRBV5-4, the J call TRBJ2-5, with TRBD2 matching over 10 bases. The V gene's germline CDR1 is SGHNT and CDR2 YYREEE (reference sequence). The CDR3 runs to 15 residues. Losses at the gene ends were 0 bases for V and 3 bases for J; bases not matched to a gene: 2. CDR3: CASSLGLAGEETQYF. The CDR3 DNA is TGTGCCAGCAGCTTGGGCCTAGCGGGAGAAGAGACCCAGTACTTC.

This chain links TRBV12-5 with TRBJ2-7, with D perhaps TRBD2 (7 bases). CDR1 is LGHNT, CDR2 FRNRAP, per germline. The germline V and J ends were trimmed by 1 base and 7 bases, with 17 bases remaining between them. The CDR3 length is 15 residues. This CDR3 reads CASGLAYTGRDEQYF. In DNA, the CDR3 is TGTGCTAGTGGTTTGGCTTACACAGGGAGGGATGAGCAGTACTTC.

This clone was recorded once. The chain joins TRBV2 to TRBJ2-7, with D perhaps TRBD1 (5 bases). This CDR3 region has 14 residues. V lost 7 bases to trimming and J lost 4 bases, with 17 bases between them. Per germline, CDR1 SNHLY and CDR2 FYNNEI. CDR3 in amino acids: CASTWGQGSYEQYF. The CDR3 nucleotides are TGTGCCAGCACATGGGGCCAGGGCTCTTACGAGCAGTACTTC.

The chain carries TRBV2 and TRBJ2-5; the D is unclear. Trimming removed 8 bases from V and 5 bases from J, with 6 bases in between. This CDR3 region has 10 residues. Germline values: CDR1 SNHLY, CDR2 FYNNEI. The CDR3 DNA reads as TGTGCCAGCCAGAACGAGACCCAGTACTTC. Its protein product is CASQNETQYF.

The J gene is TRBJ2-7, the V gene TRBV27, with 9 bases identical to TRBD1. CDR1 and CDR2 (germline): MNHEY, SMNVEV (reference sequence). V gave up 1 base and J gave up 4 bases; unmatched junction bases: 8. The CDR3 runs 16 residues. The chain's CDR3 is CASSLWGTGSAYEQYF. The CDR3 coding sequence is TGTGCCAGCAGTTTATGGGGGACAGGGAGCGCTTACGAGCAGTACTTC.

The chain uses TRBV5-4 and TRBJ2-2; 14 positions match TRBD2. Unmatched junction bases numbered 10, after V lost 4 bases and J lost 5 bases. Germline V lookup: CDR1 SGHNT, CDR2 YYREEE (reference sequence). The CDR3 has 18 residues. In DNA form, the CDR3 reads TGTGCCAGCAGCATGGCCGGACTAGCGGGAGGTGGGACCGGGGAGCTGTTTTTT. The encoded protein is CASSMAGLAGGGTGELFF.

The CDR3 bases are TGTGCCAGCAGTTATCTCTTCAGGGGTTCCTACGAGCAGTACTTC. Its protein is CASSYLFRGSYEQYF. The chain carries TRBV6-6 and TRBJ2-7; D possibly corresponds to TRBD1 (6 bases). The germline V and J ends were trimmed by 3 bases and 1 base, with 13 bases remaining between them. Germline assignment: CDR1 MNHNY and CDR2 SVGAGI (reference sequence). The CDR3 runs to 15 residues.